This T cell receptor beta chain was obtained from a study of blood T cell repertoires in COVID-19. This CDR3 spans 16 amino acids. Authors' data handling: Estimation of nucleated cell counts was performed using reference gene primer amplification. TCRdb's copy holds only in-frame clones and misses some; the assay was immunoSEQ multiplex PCR. D and trimming come from the DNA, and the V and J calls and clone size come from that table. Of 40,000 to 55,000 clones listed, approximately 88% were seen once; the top ten hold about 2.5%. This sequence was found in a man aged 45-65 years with acute or convalescent COVID-19. The chain has TRBV21-1 and TRBJ2-3; TRBD2 reflects the table's D call only, with no check against the DNA. TRBV21-1 is a listed pseudogene. Sequenced: peripheral blood. In nucleotides, the CDR3 is TGTGCCAGCAGCAAAGAGACTAGCGGGGCCACAGATACGCAGTATTTT. It is translated as CASSKETSGATDTQYF.